The clone carrying this TCR beta chain was observed a few times. Its antigen is unknown. This sample also contains other DNA sequences that code for the same CDR3. Germline V gene lookup returns CDR1 GTSNPN and CDR2 SVGIG (reference sequence). This CDR3 comprises 13 residues. The V end was cut by 4 bases, the J end by 2 bases, with 11 bases between. Methods used by the authors: Out-of-frame sequences were removed, leaving some 2 million distinct TCRbeta sequences. The repertoire was sequenced with immunoSEQ multiplex PCR; TCRdb's copy has only in-frame clones and lacks some. The V and J calls and clone size are taken from that table; D and trimming were inferred from the DNA. The table includes under 70,000 clones, about 81% detected once. The entry originates in a study of memory CD4+ T cells and cytomegalovirus serostatus. Turning to the study itself: Donors were healthy Belgian adults, fewer than ten CMV seropositive and 24 seronegative. Regarding the study as a whole: Suggested: most of the CMV-linked TCR signature lies in CD4+ memory cells.

Single viable CD3+CD4+CD8-CD45RO+ cells were sorted as the memory CD4+ T cells. CMV serostatus came from serum IgG against pp150, pp28, p38, p52. The source is an adult in good health and CMV-seronegative. The specimen sequenced was memory CD4+ T cells from blood. The chain employs TRBV30 and TRBJ1-1; perhaps TRBD1 as D (5 bases). The CDR3, as DNA: TGTGCCTGGAATAGGGGCCTCAACACTGAAGCTTTCTTT. This sequence encodes CAWNRGLNTEAFF.